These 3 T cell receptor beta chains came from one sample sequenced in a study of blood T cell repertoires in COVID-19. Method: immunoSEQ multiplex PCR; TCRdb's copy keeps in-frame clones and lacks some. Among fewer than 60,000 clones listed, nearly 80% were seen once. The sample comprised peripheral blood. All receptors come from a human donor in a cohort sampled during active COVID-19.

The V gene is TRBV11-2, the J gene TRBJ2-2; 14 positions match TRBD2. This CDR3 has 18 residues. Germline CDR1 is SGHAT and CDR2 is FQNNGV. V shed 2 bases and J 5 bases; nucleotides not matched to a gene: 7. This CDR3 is CASSLFPGLAGATGELFF. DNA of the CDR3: TGTGCCAGCAGCTTATTTCCGGGACTAGCGGGAGCTACCGGGGAGCTGTTTTTT. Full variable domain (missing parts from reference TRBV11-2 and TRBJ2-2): EAGVAQSPRYKIIEKRQSVAFWCNPISGHATLYWYQQILGQGPKLLIQFQNNGVVDDSQLPKDRFSAERLKGVDSTLKIQPAKLEDSAVYLCASSLFPGLAGATGELFFGEGSRLTVL.

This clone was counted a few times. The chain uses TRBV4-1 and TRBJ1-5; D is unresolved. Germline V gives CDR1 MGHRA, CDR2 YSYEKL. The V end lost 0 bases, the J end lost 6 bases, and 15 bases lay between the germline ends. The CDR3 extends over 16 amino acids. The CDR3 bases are TGCGCCAGCAGCCAAGATGTCGGGGTGAGGACTCAGCCCCAGCATTTT. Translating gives CASSQDVGVRTQPQHF.

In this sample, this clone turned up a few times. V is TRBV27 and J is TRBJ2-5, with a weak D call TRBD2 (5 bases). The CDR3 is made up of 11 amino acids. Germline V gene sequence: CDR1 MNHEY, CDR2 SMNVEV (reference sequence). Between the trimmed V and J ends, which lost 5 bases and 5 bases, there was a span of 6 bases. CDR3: CASSRGETQYF. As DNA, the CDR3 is TGTGCCAGCAGTCGAGGGGAGACCCAGTACTTC.